These 29 T cell receptor beta chains originate from one sample sequenced in a study of blood T cell repertoires in COVID-19. Sequencing was performed with immunoSEQ multiplex PCR; in TCRdb, only in-frame clones are kept and a portion is missing. Of about 130,000 clones in the sample, about 88% were seen once. Specimen: peripheral blood. These receptor sequences come from a man in his fifties with active COVID-19.

This chain links TRBV7-8 with TRBJ2-1, with 7 nucleotides matching TRBD1. The CDR3 runs to 15 residues. V gave up 2 bases and J gave up 2 bases; unmatched junction bases: 3. Per the germline V gene, CDR1 is SGHVS and CDR2 is FQNEAQ. The CDR3 loop reads CASSLRQGPYNEQFF. DNA of the CDR3: TGTGCCAGCAGCTTAAGACAGGGTCCCTACAATGAGCAGTTCTTC. The full variable domain, in which reference TRBV7-8 and TRBJ2-1 provide the parts outside the CDR3, is GAGVSQSPRYKVAKRGQDVALRCDPISGHVSLFWYQQALGQGPEFLTYFQNEAQLDKSGLPSDRFFAERPEGSVSTLKIQRTQQEDSAVYLCASSLRQGPYNEQFFGPGTRLTVL.

The chain uses TRBV7-9 and TRBJ2-3, with 9 bases lining up with TRBD2. CDR1 is SEHNR, CDR2 FQNEAQ, per germline (reference sequence). The length of the CDR3 is 19 residues. The junction had 20 bases not matched to a gene; V was cut back by 4 bases and J by 6 bases. CDR3 region: CASSSSFLAGGFHSDTQYF. For the CDR3, the DNA is TGTGCCAGCAGCTCAAGTTTCCTCGCGGGGGGGTTTCATTCGGATACGCAGTATTTT.

The chain links TRBV5-1 to TRBJ2-3; 7 bases agree with TRBD1. After removal of 0 bases from V and 2 bases from J, the junction contained 3 bases not matched to a gene. The CDR3 is 15 residues long. The V gene's germline CDR1 is SGHRS and CDR2 YFSETQ. CDR3 residues: CASSLAGGDTDTQYF. The CDR3 nucleotides read TGCGCCAGCAGCTTGGCAGGGGGTGACACAGATACGCAGTATTTT.

This chain uses TRBV5-1 with TRBJ2-7; D might be TRBD1 (7 bases). Trimming left V 0 bases short and J 2 bases short, with 15 bases between. This CDR3 contains 16 residues. Germline loops: CDR1 SGHRS, CDR2 YFSETQ. CDR3 loop: CASSLGGTAITYEQYF. CDR3 nucleotides: TGCGCCAGCAGCTTGGGCGGGACAGCGATAACCTACGAGCAGTACTTC. The full variable domain, its missing parts supplied by reference TRBV5-1 and TRBJ2-7, is KAGVTQTPRYLIKTRGQQVTLSCSPISGHRSVSWYQQTPGQGLQFLFEYFSETQRNKGNFPGRFSGRQFSNSRSEMNVSTLELGDSALYLCASSLGGTAITYEQYFGPGTRLTVT.

The chain employs TRBV5-4 and TRBJ1-2, with D possibly matching TRBD1 (5 bases). Germline CDR1 SGHNT, CDR2 YYREEE (reference sequence). Deletions cut 3 bases from V and 3 bases from J, with 15 bases between. The CDR3 has 15 amino acids. For the CDR3, the DNA is TGTGCCAGCAGCTCCCGGGGGGACGGTGACTATGGCTACACCTTC. Amino acids: CASSSRGDGDYGYTF.

This clone was seen only once. This chain connects TRBV12-5 to TRBJ2-5; 7 bases are shared with TRBD1. V lost 6 bases, J lost 1 base, and 5 bases stayed unmatched. Germline V gene sequence: CDR1 LGHNT, CDR2 FRNRAP. The CDR3 extends over 14 amino acids. CDR3 sequence: CASGPDRLQETQYF. The CDR3 coding sequence is TGTGCTAGTGGCCCGGACAGGCTCCAAGAGACCCAGTACTTC. Based on the CDR3 plus reference TRBV12-5 and TRBJ2-5, the full variable domain is DARVTQTPRHKVTEMGQEVTMRCQPILGHNTVFWYRQTMMQGLELLAYFRNRAPLDDSGMPKDRFSAEMPDATLATLKIQPSEPRDSAVYFCASGPDRLQETQYFGPGTRLLVL.

The CDR3 sequence: CASSQAPPPRAGGQMRDFEQYV. As DNA, the CDR3 is TGCGCCAGCAGTCAAGCCCCTCCTCCTAGGGCGGGAGGCCAAATGAGGGATTTCGAGCAGTACGTC. The chain combines TRBV23-1 with TRBJ2-7; 8 nucleotides match TRBD2. TRBV23-1 is recorded as an ORF, its role being uncertain. Losses at the gene ends were 2 bases for V and 6 bases for J; bases not matched to a gene: 30. This CDR3 has 22 amino acids.

The chain joins TRBV6-5 to TRBJ1-2, with D possibly TRBD1 on 6 matching bases. V lost 4 bases to trimming and J lost 2 bases, with 11 bases between them. The germline CDR1 and CDR2 sequences are MNHEY and SVGAGI. There are 14 residues in the CDR3. Here the CDR3 DNA reads TGTGCCAGCAGTTCCGGGACAATCAACTATGGCTACACCTTC. Translating it yields CASSSGTINYGYTF.

The chain employs TRBV12-3 or TRBV12-4 and TRBJ1-5; maybe TRBD1 (5 bases). V shed 4 bases and J shed 4 bases, with 8 bases lying between them. This CDR3 comprises 13 residues. CDR3 bases: TGTGCCAGCAGTTCGCACAGGAATCAGCCCCAGCATTTT. It codes for CASSSHRNQPQHF.

The genes are TRBV24-1 and TRBJ1-2; D unclear. The CDR3 is made up of 14 amino acids. Germline V gene sequence: CDR1 KGHDR, CDR2 SFDVKD. Deletions cut 4 bases from V and 3 bases from J, with 11 bases between. CDR3 sequence (DNA): TGTGCCACCAGTGACCCTCGGCGGTACTATGGCTACACCTTC. Amino acids: CATSDPRRYYGYTF.

The genes are TRBV2 and TRBJ2-1, with 10 positions matching TRBD2. Germline V lookup: CDR1 SNHLY, CDR2 FYNNEI. The ends lost 2 bases at V and 3 bases at J; junction bases unmatched: 1. The CDR3 has 15 residues. The CDR3 DNA is TGTGCCAGCAGTGAAAGCGGGGGGGGCTACAATGAGCAGTTCTTC. It specifies CASSESGGGYNEQFF.

V gene TRBV5-1 combines with J gene TRBJ2-2; weak D call: TRBD2 (5 bases). There are 16 residues in the CDR3. V lost 4 bases, J lost 0 bases, and 13 bases lay in between. Germline CDR1 reads SGHRS; CDR2 reads YFSETQ. The CDR3 DNA follows: TGCGCCAGCAGCCCGGAGGCAGGAACGAACACCGGGGAGCTGTTTTTT. Amino acids: CASSPEAGTNTGELFF. The complete variable domain, with remaining parts taken from reference TRBV5-1 and TRBJ2-2, reads KAGVTQTPRYLIKTRGQQVTLSCSPISGHRSVSWYQQTPGQGLQFLFEYFSETQRNKGNFPGRFSGRQFSNSRSEMNVSTLELGDSALYLCASSPEAGTNTGELFFGEGSRLTVL.

V gene TRBV2 combines with J gene TRBJ1-2; 7 positions match TRBD1. CDR1 and CDR2 (germline): SNHLY, FYNNEI. The CDR3 covers 14 residues. The V segment lost 7 bases and the J segment 2 bases; nucleotides outside the gene matches: 7. Here the CDR3 reads CASNLGQLNYGYTF. The CDR3 DNA sequence: TGTGCCAGCAATCTGGGACAGTTAAACTATGGCTACACCTTC.

The chain is built from TRBV6-1 and TRBJ2-1; no definite D call. The CDR3 length is 12 residues. Germline values: CDR1 MNHNS, CDR2 SASEGT. The ends were cut back, 3 bases at V and 10 bases at J, with 10 bases in the middle. The CDR3 DNA reads TGTGCCAGCAGTGAGAGGATACGGGAGCAGTTCTTC. Translation gives CASSERIREQFF.

The CDR3 sequence: CASGLVLTGGTYEQYV. The DNA of the CDR3 is TGTGCTAGTGGTTTGGTACTCACAGGGGGCACCTACGAGCAGTACGTC. The chain recombines TRBV12-5 with TRBJ2-7, with 9 bases lining up with TRBD1. The V gene end was trimmed by 0 bases and the J gene end by 2 bases; junction bases not matched to a gene: 5. The germline CDR1 and CDR2 sequences are LGHNT and FRNRAP. This CDR3 comprises 16 residues.

The rearrangement joins TRBV7-2 to TRBJ2-1; the D gene is possibly TRBD2 (6 bases). The V and J ends lost 1 base and 0 bases respectively, with 10 bases between them. CDR1 is SGHTA, CDR2 FQGNSA, per germline. CDR3 length: 16 residues. The CDR3 protein is CASSLVSGSSYNEQFF. In DNA form, the CDR3 reads TGTGCCAGCAGCTTAGTTAGCGGAAGCTCCTACAATGAGCAGTTCTTC.

This chain links TRBV6-5 with TRBJ1-1; TRBD1 aligns across 8 bases. V shed 6 bases and J 5 bases; nucleotides not matched to a gene: 8. This CDR3 is built from 14 residues. Germline V gene lookup returns CDR1 MNHEY and CDR2 SVGAGI. The CDR3: CASRSTGGSTEAFF. CDR3 DNA sequence: TGTGCCAGCAGATCAACAGGGGGGAGTACTGAAGCTTTCTTT.

The V call is TRBV27, the J call TRBJ1-5; a weak D match, TRBD1 (6 bases). V was cut by 6 bases and J by 2 bases, with 17 bases left in between. There are 16 residues in the CDR3. Germline V gene lookup returns CDR1 MNHEY and CDR2 SMNVEV (reference sequence). The CDR3 protein is CASRAWGAGGNQPQHF. CDR3 nucleotides: TGTGCCAGCAGAGCCTGGGGGGCGGGGGGCAATCAGCCCCAGCATTTT.

V usage is TRBV7-9 and J usage is TRBJ2-7; 9 bases align to TRBD2. This CDR3 has 17 residues. Germline V lookup: CDR1 SEHNR, CDR2 FQNEAQ (reference sequence). V shed 2 bases and J 1 base; nucleotides not matched to a gene: 9. CDR3 amino acids: CASSLFVAGDGSYEQYV. The CDR3, as DNA: TGTGCCAGCAGCTTATTTGTAGCGGGAGATGGATCCTACGAGCAGTACGTC.

This clone was seen only once. The chain employs TRBV7-9 and TRBJ2-1; 9 bases line up with TRBD1. CDR3 length equals 15 residues. The V gene end was trimmed by 7 bases and the J gene end by 6 bases; junction bases not matched to a gene: 10. Germline V gene lookup returns CDR1 SEHNR and CDR2 FQNEAQ (reference sequence). This CDR3 is CASNSRDRVSNEQFF. For the CDR3, the DNA is TGTGCCAGCAATAGCCGGGACAGGGTTTCCAATGAGCAGTTCTTC.

The chain combines TRBV11-2 with TRBJ2-3; D not resolved. The CDR3 covers 12 residues. The germline gives CDR1 SGHAT, CDR2 FQNNGV. V gave up 3 bases and J gave up 2 bases, with 3 bases separating them. The DNA of the CDR3 is TGTGCCAGCAGCTTCCTCACAGATACGCAGTATTTT. Encoded protein: CASSFLTDTQYF.

This clone was seen only once. The chain has TRBV12-5 and TRBJ2-1, with TRBD2 matching 12 bases. V lost 6 bases, J lost 0 bases, and 6 bases stayed unmatched. The CDR3 runs 17 residues. Germline loops: CDR1 LGHNT, CDR2 FRNRAP. The CDR3 nucleotides read TGTGCTAGTGGACCTCCTAGCGGGGGGGCCTCCTACAATGAGCAGTTCTTC. Translated: CASGPPSGGASYNEQFF.

In its sample, this clone was seen once. The CDR3 spells CSVLAGWGADTQYF. DNA for the CDR3: TGCAGCGTCCTGGCCGGATGGGGCGCAGATACGCAGTATTTT. This rearrangement joins TRBV29-1 to TRBJ2-3, with a weak D call TRBD1 (5 bases). This CDR3 has 14 amino acids. V was shortened by 6 bases and J by 4 bases, with 17 bases between the two germline ends. The germline V gene has CDR1 SQVTM and CDR2 ANQGSEA.

The chain uses TRBV12-3 or TRBV12-4 and TRBJ1-5; D uncertain. Trimming took 6 bases from V and 4 from J, leaving 10 bases between them. CDR3 length: 13 residues. DNA for the CDR3: TGTGCCAGCAGGGCGACTGGGAATCAGCCCCAGCATTTT. Protein sequence: CASRATGNQPQHF.

This CDR3 is CASSPSTSPSTDTQYF. CDR3 nucleotides: TGTGCCAGCAGCCCCTCGACTAGCCCTAGCACAGATACGCAGTATTTT. The rearrangement uses TRBV3-1 (or the pseudogene TRBV3-2) and TRBJ2-3; TRBD2 matches at 7 bases. Germline V lookup: CDR1 LGHDT, CDR2 YNNKEL (reference sequence). The CDR3 length is 16 residues. V shed 4 bases and J 0 bases; nucleotides not matched to a gene: 7.

The chain is built from TRBV21-1 and TRBJ2-1; the DNA was not used to check the table's D call, TRBD1. TRBV21-1 is a listed pseudogene. CDR3 length: 14 amino acids. CDR3 loop: CASSPLQSYNEQFF. The DNA of the CDR3 is TGTGCCAGCAGCCCCCTACAGTCCTACAATGAGCAGTTCTTC.

The chain links TRBV13 to TRBJ2-7, with TRBD2 identical over 9 bases. Germline CDR1 is PRHDT and CDR2 is FYEKMQ (reference sequence). The CDR3 loop spans 15 amino acids. Trimming cost V 5 bases and J 2 bases; bases outside gene matches: 7. CDR3 sequence reads: CASSQGAGGPYEQYF. The CDR3 DNA is TGTGCCAGCAGCCAAGGAGCGGGGGGACCCTACGAGCAGTACTTC.

This chain uses TRBV6-1 with TRBJ1-2; 7 bases agree with TRBD1. This CDR3 contains 14 residues. Germline CDR1 MNHNS, CDR2 SASEGT. With V trimmed by 0 bases and J by 8 bases, 6 bases remained unmatched. CDR3 protein: CASSEARQGGGYTF. The CDR3 DNA reads TGTGCCAGCAGTGAAGCTCGACAGGGCGGAGGCTACACCTTC.

V is TRBV4-1 and J is TRBJ1-3; possibly TRBD1 for D (5 bases). Germline assignment: CDR1 MGHRA and CDR2 YSYEKL. CDR3 length: 15 amino acids. The germline V and J ends were trimmed by 0 bases and 9 bases, with 15 bases remaining between them. Here the CDR3 DNA reads TGCGCCAGCAGCCAAGAATGGACAAGCTCGGGCACCATATATTTT. Its translation is CASSQEWTSSGTIYF.